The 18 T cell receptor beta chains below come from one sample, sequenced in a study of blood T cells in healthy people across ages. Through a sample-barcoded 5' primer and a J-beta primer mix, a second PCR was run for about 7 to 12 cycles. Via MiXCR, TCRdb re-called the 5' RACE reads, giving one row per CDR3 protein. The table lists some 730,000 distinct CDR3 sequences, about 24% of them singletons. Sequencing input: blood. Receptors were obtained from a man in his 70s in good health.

In nucleotides, the CDR3 is TGTGCCAGCAGTTTTAATACTGAGGATACGCAGTATTTT. Translating it yields CASSFNTEDTQYF. The chain joins TRBV12-3 or TRBV12-4 to TRBJ2-3; no clear D gene. The CDR3 is 13 residues long. Trimming pared 3 bases from V and 6 bases from J, leaving 10 bases between.

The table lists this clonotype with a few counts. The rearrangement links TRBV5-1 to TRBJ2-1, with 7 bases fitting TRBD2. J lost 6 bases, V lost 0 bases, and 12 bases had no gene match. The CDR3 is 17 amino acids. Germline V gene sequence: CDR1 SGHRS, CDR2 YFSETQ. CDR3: CASSLAKLARSLNEQFF. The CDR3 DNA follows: TGCGCCAGCAGCTTGGCCAAACTAGCGCGAAGCCTCAATGAGCAGTTCTTC. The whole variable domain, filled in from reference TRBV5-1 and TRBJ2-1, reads KAGVTQTPRYLIKTRGQQVTLSCSPISGHRSVSWYQQTPGQGLQFLFEYFSETQRNKGNFPGRFSGRQFSNSRSEMNVSTLELGDSALYLCASSLAKLARSLNEQFFGPGTRLTVL.

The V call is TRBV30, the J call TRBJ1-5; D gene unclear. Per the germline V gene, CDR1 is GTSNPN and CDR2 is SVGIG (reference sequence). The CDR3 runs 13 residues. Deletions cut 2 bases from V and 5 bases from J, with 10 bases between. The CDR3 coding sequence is TGTGCCTGGAGTTTTGGCCCGGATCAGCCCCAGCATTTT. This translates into CAWSFGPDQPQHF.

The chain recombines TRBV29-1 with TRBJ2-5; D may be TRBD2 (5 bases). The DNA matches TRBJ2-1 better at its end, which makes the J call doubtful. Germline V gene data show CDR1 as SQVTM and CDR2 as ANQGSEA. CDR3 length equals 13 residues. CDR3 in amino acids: CSVEEALYNEQFF. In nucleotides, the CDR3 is TGCAGCGTTGAGGAGGCCCTATACAATGAGCAGTTCTTC.

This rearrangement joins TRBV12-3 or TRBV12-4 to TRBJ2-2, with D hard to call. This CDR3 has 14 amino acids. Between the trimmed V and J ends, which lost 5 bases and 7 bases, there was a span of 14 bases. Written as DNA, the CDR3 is TGTGCCAGCAGTGCAACGAGCTCGGGCGGGGAGCTGTTTTTT. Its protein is CASSATSSGGELFF.

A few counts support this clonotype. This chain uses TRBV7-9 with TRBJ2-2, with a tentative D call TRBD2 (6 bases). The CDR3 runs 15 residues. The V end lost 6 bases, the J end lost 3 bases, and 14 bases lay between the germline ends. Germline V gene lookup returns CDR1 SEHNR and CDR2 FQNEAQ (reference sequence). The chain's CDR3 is CASRLPGLDTGELFF. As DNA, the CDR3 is TGTGCCAGCAGACTACCGGGACTTGACACCGGGGAGCTGTTTTTT.

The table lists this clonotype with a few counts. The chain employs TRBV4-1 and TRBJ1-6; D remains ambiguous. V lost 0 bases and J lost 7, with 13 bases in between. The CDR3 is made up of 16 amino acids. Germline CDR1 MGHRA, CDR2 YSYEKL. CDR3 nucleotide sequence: TGCGCCAGCAGCCAAGATATCCGGGGAGAGAATTCACCCCTCCACTTT. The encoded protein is CASSQDIRGENSPLHF.

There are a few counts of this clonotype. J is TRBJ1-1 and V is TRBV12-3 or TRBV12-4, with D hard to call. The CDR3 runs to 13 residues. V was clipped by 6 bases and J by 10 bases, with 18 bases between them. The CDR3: CASSRTLLEGAFF. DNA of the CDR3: TGTGCCAGCAGCCGCACCCTACTAGAGGGAGCTTTCTTT.

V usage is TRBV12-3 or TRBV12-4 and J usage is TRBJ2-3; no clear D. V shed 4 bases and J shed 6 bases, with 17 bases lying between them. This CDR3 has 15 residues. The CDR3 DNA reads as TGTGCCAGCAGTTCTCCGGGTCCATTAGTGGATACGCAGTATTTT. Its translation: CASSSPGPLVDTQYF.

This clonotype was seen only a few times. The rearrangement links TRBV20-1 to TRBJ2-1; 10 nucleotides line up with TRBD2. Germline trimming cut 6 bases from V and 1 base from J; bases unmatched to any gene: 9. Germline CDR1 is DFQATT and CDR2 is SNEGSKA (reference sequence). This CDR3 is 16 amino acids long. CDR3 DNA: TGCAGTGCCCAGCTCCTAGCGGGAGCTTCCTACAATGAGCAGTTCTTC. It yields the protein CSAQLLAGASYNEQFF.

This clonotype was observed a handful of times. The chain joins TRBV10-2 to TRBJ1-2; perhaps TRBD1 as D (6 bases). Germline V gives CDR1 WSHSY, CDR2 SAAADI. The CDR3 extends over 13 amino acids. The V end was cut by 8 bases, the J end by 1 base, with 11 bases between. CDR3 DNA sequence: TGCGCCAGCCGGACAGCCCTTAACTATGGCTACACCTTC. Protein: CASRTALNYGYTF.

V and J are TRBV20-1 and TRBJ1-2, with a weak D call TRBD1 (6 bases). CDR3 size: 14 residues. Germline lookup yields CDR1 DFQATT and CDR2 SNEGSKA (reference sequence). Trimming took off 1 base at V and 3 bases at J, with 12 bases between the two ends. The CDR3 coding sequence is TGCAGTGCTAGAGGTACAGGGATGGACTATGGCTACACCTTC. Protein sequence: CSARGTGMDYGYTF.

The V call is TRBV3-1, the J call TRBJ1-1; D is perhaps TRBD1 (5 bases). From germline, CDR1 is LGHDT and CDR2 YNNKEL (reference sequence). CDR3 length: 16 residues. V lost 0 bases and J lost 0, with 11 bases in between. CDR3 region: CASSQDSGTLNTEAFF. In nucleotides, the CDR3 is TGTGCCAGCAGCCAAGATTCGGGGACCTTGAACACTGAAGCTTTCTTT.

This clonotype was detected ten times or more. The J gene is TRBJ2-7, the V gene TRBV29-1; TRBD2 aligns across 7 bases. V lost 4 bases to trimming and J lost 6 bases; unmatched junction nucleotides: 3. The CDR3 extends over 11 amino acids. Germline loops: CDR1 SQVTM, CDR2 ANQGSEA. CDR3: CSVALAVEQYF. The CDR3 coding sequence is TGCAGCGTTGCCCTAGCGGTCGAGCAGTACTTC.

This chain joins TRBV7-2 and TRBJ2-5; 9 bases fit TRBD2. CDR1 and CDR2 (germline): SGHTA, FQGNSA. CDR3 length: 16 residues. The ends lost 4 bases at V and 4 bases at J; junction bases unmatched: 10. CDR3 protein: CTSSSLAGARLETQYF. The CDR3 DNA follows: TGTACCAGCAGCTCGTTAGCGGGAGCGCGTTTAGAGACCCAGTACTTC.

The CDR3 sequence: CASSFLPGQGPSDTEAFF. In nucleotides, the CDR3 is TGTGCCAGCAGCTTTTTACCGGGACAGGGGCCATCAGACACTGAAGCTTTCTTT. V gene TRBV6-1 combines with J gene TRBJ1-1, with 10 positions matching TRBD1. Germline lookup yields CDR1 MNHNS and CDR2 SASEGT. The J segment lost 3 bases and the V segment lost 6 bases, leaving 16 bases of the junction unmatched. The CDR3 totals 18 residues.

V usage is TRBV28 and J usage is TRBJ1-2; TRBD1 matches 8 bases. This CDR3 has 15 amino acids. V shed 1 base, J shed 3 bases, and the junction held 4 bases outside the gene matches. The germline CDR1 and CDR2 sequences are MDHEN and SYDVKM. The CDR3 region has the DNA TGTGCCAGCAGTTTATCAGGACAGGGCTACTATGGCTACACCTTC. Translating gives CASSLSGQGYYGYTF.

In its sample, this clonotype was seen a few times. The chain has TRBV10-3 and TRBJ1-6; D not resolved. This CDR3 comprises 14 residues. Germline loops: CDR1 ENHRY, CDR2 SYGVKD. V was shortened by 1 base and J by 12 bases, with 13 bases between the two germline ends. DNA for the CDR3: TGTGCCATCAGTGAGTTAGATCTGGGCAGACCCCTCCACTTT. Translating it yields CAISELDLGRPLHF.